These T cell receptor beta chains were read from a single sample in a study of shared clonotypes between healthy human individuals. The method was immunoSEQ multiplex PCR; TCRdb's version includes in-frame clones alone and lacks a portion of them. The sample holds about 510,000 clones, more than 65% seen once. Material: PBMCs. All receptors come from a woman in her forties in good health. Some clones in this sample may be carry-over from other donors' samples. The CDR3 runs from the conserved cysteine through the conserved F or W. Fields, in order: J gene, clone size, D gene, V gene, CDR3 protein, CDR3 DNA. D genes are given only for firm matches. Expanded clones are given a class, and other clones once, few, many or no size at all.

TRBJ2-7,.,TRBD2,TRBV28,CASSPPGLAGSYEQYF,TGTGCCAGCAGTCCACCGGGACTAGCGGGCTCCTACGAGCAGTACTTC
TRBJ1-1,.,.,TRBV15,CATSRGGFLNTEAFF,TGTGCCACCAGCAGGGGGGGGTTTCTCAACACTGAAGCTTTCTTT
TRBJ2-3,.,TRBD2,TRBV6-1,CASSGGGGRATDTQYF,TGTGCCAGCAGTGGGGGAGGCGGGAGGGCCACAGATACGCAGTATTTT
TRBJ1-3,once,TRBD1,TRBV7-2,CASSSDRAGNTIYF,TGTGCCAGCAGCTCGGACAGGGCTGGAAACACCATATATTTT
TRBJ2-3,.,.,TRBV5-1,CASGPQGGGGTDTQYF,TGCGCCAGCGGACCCCAGGGGGGAGGGGGCACAGATACGCAGTATTTT
TRBJ1-1,.,.,TRBV6-6,CASSDPFAEAFF,TGTGCCAGCAGCGACCCTTTCGCTGAAGCTTTCTTT
TRBJ2-3,.,.,TRBV2,CASTEVGGTDTQYF,TGTGCCAGCACCGAGGTAGGGGGCACAGATACGCAGTATTTT
TRBJ2-1,.,.,TRBV20-1,CSARPQGRGFF,TGCAGTGCTAGACCCCAGGGGAGGGGGTTCTTC
TRBJ2-3,.,.,TRBV21-1,CASSKPGPGFLGIPSTLTDTQYF,TGTGCCAGCAGCAAACCGGGTCCCGGATTTTTGGGTATTCCGTCCACCCTAACAGATACGCAGTATTTT
TRBJ2-3,.,.,TRBV7-3,CASHRRTTDTQYF,TGTGCCAGCCATCGCCGGACCACAGATACGCAGTATTTT
TRBJ2-7,.,TRBD1,TRBV6-5,CASSYGTGAYEQYF,TGTGCCAGCAGTTATGGGACAGGGGCCTACGAGCAGTACTTC
TRBJ2-5,.,.,TRBV7-9,CASSLGAGNQETQYF,TGTGCCAGCAGCTTAGGGGCAGGGAACCAAGAGACCCAGTACTTC
TRBJ2-3,.,TRBD1,TRBV6-1,CSSRDRDTDTQYF,TGTTCCTCCCGGGACAGAGACACAGATACGCAGTATTTT
TRBJ2-1,.,TRBD2,TRBV6-6,CASRGLAELYNEQFF,TGTGCCAGCAGGGGACTAGCGGAGCTTTACAATGAGCAGTTCTTC
TRBJ2-4,.,.,TRBV6-1,CASRRGTENIQYF,TGTGCCAGCAGGAGAGGGACCGAAAACATTCAGTACTTC
TRBJ2-7,.,.,TRBV5-5,CASSLWGNEQYF,TGTGCCAGCAGCTTGTGGGGCAACGAGCAGTACTTC
TRBJ2-1,.,TRBD2,TRBV6-6,CASTSGLASNEQFF,TGTGCCAGCACCTCAGGACTAGCGTCCAATGAGCAGTTCTTC
TRBJ2-1,.,.,TRBV2,CASTNRDSLQFF,TGTGCCAGCACAAATAGGGACTCCCTGCAGTTCTTC
TRBJ1-5,.,.,TRBV30,CAWSLNADGNQPQHF,TGTGCCTGGAGCTTAAACGCGGATGGGAATCAGCCCCAGCATTTT
TRBJ1-5,once,.,TRBV19,CASSTKTGNQPQHF,TGTGCCAGTAGTACCAAAACAGGCAATCAGCCCCAGCATTTT
TRBJ2-7,.,TRBD2,TRBV4-2,CASSRAGTSSTYEQYF,TGTGCCAGCAGCCGAGCTGGGACTAGCTCAACCTACGAGCAGTACTTC
TRBJ2-7,.,TRBD1,TRBV7-2,CASSSTGVSYEQYF,TGTGCCAGCAGCTCCACAGGGGTCTCCTACGAGCAGTACTTC
TRBJ1-1,.,.,TRBV7-9,CASSLDMNTEAFF,TGTGCCAGCAGCCTCGACATGAACACTGAAGCTTTCTTT
TRBJ2-7,.,.,TRBV15,CATSRVVGEQYF,TGTGCCACCAGCAGAGTAGTGGGCGAGCAGTACTTC
TRBJ2-7,.,TRBD2,TRBV27,CASSLRSGNPHEQYF,TGTGCCAGCAGTTTAAGGAGCGGGAACCCCCACGAGCAGTACTTC
TRBJ2-7,.,TRBD2,TRBV4-2,CASSQLLAGDPYEQYF,TGTGCCAGCAGCCAACTGCTAGCGGGGGATCCCTACGAGCAGTACTTC
TRBJ2-1,.,.,TRBV19,CASSRTAGRLQFF,TGTGCCAGTAGCCGAACCGCGGGACGGCTGCAGTTCTTC
TRBJ2-7,.,.,TRBV7-2,CASSGSLSYEQYF,TGTGCCAGCAGCGGTAGCCTTTCCTACGAGCAGTACTTC
TRBJ2-1,.,TRBD1,TRBV29-1,CSDRTGNEQFF,TGCAGCGACCGGACAGGTAATGAGCAGTTCTTC
TRBJ1-1,.,.,TRBV18,CASSGGGAENTEAFF,TGTGCCAGCTCGGGTGGGGGGGCCGAGAACACTGAAGCTTTCTTT
TRBJ1-5,.,.,TRBV6-1,CASSANNQPQHF,TGTGCCAGCAGTGCAAACAATCAGCCCCAGCATTTT
TRBJ2-5,.,.,TRBV28,CASSPPQETQYF,TGTGCCAGCAGTCCCCCCCAAGAGACCCAGTACTTC
TRBJ2-1,.,.,TRBV29-1,CSAPRPGNNEQFF,TGCAGCGCCCCGAGGCCCGGGAACAATGAGCAGTTCTTC
TRBJ2-7,.,.,TRBV6-5,CASQRDLATYEQYF,TGTGCCAGCCAAAGGGATCTGGCTACCTACGAGCAGTACTTC
TRBJ2-7,few,.,TRBV6-5,CASSSPGGFTYEQYF,TGTGCCAGCAGTTCCCCCGGCGGGTTCACCTACGAGCAGTACTTC
TRBJ2-7,.,.,TRBV18,CASSPRQGSGEQYF,TGTGCCAGCTCACCACGTCAGGGCTCGGGCGAGCAGTACTTC
TRBJ2-1,once,TRBD1,TRBV6-1,CASSGQGRSSYNEQFF,TGTGCCAGCAGTGGACAGGGCAGGAGCTCCTACAATGAGCAGTTCTTC
TRBJ2-7,.,.,TRBV19,CASSIDFGAHYEQYF,TGTGCCAGTAGTATAGATTTCGGGGCCCACTACGAGCAGTACTTC
TRBJ1-2,few,TRBD1,TRBV7-3,CASSQTGGAYGYTF,TGTGCCAGCAGCCAGACAGGGGGCGCGTATGGCTACACCTTC
TRBJ2-1,.,TRBD1,TRBV5-6,CASSRGTGSSYNEQFF,TGTGCCAGCAGCCGGGGGACAGGGTCCTCCTACAATGAGCAGTTCTTC
TRBJ1-5,.,.,TRBV10-2,CASSEWGNQPQHF,TGCGCCAGCAGTGAGTGGGGAAATCAGCCCCAGCATTTT
TRBJ2-7,.,.,TRBV7-9,CASSLFDGPGYEQYF,TGTGCCAGCAGCTTATTCGACGGTCCGGGCTACGAGCAGTACTTC
TRBJ2-3,.,TRBD2,TRBV2,CASSDGSSGSADTQYF,TGTGCCAGCAGTGATGGGAGTAGCGGGAGTGCAGATACGCAGTATTTT
TRBJ2-2,.,.,TRBV10-3,CAISESRTAGPGELFF,TGTGCCATCAGTGAGTCAAGGACAGCAGGTCCCGGGGAGCTGTTTTTT
TRBJ2-7,.,TRBD1,TRBV4-3,CASSSGTGSYEQYF,TGCGCCAGCAGCTCTGGGACAGGGAGCTACGAGCAGTACTTC
TRBJ2-7,.,TRBD2,TRBV7-9,CASSLGLANEQYF,TGTGCCAGCAGCTTAGGACTAGCGAACGAGCAGTACTTC
TRBJ1-4,few,.,TRBV7-9,CASRINEEKLFF,TGTGCCAGCAGAATCAACGAAGAAAAACTGTTTTTT
TRBJ1-2,.,TRBD1,TRBV27,CASSTSAGQGGAGYTF,TGTGCCAGCAGCACCTCAGCAGGCCAGGGGGGTGCTGGCTACACCTTC
TRBJ2-5,.,.,TRBV9,CASSVDGGRETQYF,TGTGCCAGCAGCGTAGACGGGGGCCGGGAGACCCAGTACTTC
TRBJ2-1,once,.,TRBV28,CASSPTPGSGNEQFF,TGTGCCAGCTCTCCCACCCCAGGGTCGGGCAATGAGCAGTTCTTC
TRBJ2-5,.,.,TRBV30,CAWGQGGETQYF,TGTGCCTGGGGACAGGGAGGGGAGACCCAGTACTTC
TRBJ1-6,.,.,TRBV30,CAWNPLGPAGSPLHF,TGTGCCTGGAACCCCCTGGGCCCTGCGGGTTCACCCCTCCACTTT
TRBJ2-3,.,.,TRBV27,CASSLDSFTDTQYF,TGTGCCAGCAGTTTAGACAGCTTCACAGATACGCAGTATTTT
TRBJ1-5,.,.,TRBV19,CASSIGRAGNQPQHF,TGTGCCAGTAGTATAGGAAGGGCAGGCAATCAGCCCCAGCATTTT
TRBJ2-7,.,.,TRBV5-4,CASSLRDGFNEQYF,TGTGCCAGCAGCTTGAGGGACGGCTTTAACGAGCAGTACTTC
TRBJ2-3,.,.,TRBV18,CASSPMTVAHRDTQYF,TGTGCCAGCTCGCCTATGACAGTGGCCCACAGGGATACGCAGTATTTT
TRBJ2-2,.,.,TRBV5-1,CASSLEAGELFF,TGCGCCAGCAGCTTGGAGGCCGGGGAGCTGTTTTTT